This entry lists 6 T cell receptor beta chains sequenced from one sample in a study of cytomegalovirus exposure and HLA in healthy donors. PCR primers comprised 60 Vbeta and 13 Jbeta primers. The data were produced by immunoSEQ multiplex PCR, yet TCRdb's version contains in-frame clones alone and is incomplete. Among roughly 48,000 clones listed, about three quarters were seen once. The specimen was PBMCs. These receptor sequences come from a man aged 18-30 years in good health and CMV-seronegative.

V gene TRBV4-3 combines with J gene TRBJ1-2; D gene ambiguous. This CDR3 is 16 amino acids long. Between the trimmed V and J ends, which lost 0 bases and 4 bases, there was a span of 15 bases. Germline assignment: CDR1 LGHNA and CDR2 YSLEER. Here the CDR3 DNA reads TGCGCCAGCAGCCAAGATGACGGAGGGTTTGCCTATGGCTACACCTTC. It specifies CASSQDDGGFAYGYTF.

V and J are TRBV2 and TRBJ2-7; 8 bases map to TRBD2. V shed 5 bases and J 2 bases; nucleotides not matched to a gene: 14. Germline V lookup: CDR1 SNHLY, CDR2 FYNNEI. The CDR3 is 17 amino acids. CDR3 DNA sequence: TGTGCCAGCAGTTTTCGTTCGCCCGGGGGGGGTCCCTACGAGCAGTACTTC. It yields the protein CASSFRSPGGGPYEQYF.

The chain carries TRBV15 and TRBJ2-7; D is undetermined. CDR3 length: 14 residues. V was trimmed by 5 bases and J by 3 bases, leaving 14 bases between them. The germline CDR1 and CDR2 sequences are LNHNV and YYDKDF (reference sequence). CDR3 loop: CATSSSAPSYEQYF. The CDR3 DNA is TGTGCCACCAGCTCTAGTGCACCGAGCTACGAGCAGTACTTC.

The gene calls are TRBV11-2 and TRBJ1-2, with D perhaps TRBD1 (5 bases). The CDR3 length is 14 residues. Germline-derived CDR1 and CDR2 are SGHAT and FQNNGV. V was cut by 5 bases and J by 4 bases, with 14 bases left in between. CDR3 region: CASSLPWGLYGYTF. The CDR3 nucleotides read TGTGCCAGCAGCCTCCCGTGGGGCCTCTATGGCTACACCTTC.

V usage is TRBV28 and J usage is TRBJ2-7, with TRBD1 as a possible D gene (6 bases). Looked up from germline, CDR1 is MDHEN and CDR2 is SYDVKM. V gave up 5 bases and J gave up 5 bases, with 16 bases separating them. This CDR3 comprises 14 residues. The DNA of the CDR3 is TGTGCCAGCAGTATAACAGGGTTACTCGACGAGCAGTACTTC. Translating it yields CASSITGLLDEQYF. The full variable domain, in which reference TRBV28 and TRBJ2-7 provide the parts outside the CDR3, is DVKVTQSSRYLVKRTGEKVFLECVQDMDHENMFWYRQDPGLGLRLIYFSYDVKMKEKGDIPEGYSVSREKKERFSLILESASTNQTSMYLCASSITGLLDEQYFGPGTRLTVT.

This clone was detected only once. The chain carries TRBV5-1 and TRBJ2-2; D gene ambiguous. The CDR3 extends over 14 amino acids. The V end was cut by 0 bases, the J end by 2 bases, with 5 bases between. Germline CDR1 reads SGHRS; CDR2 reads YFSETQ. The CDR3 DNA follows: TGCGCCAGCAGCTTGGGACAAAACACCGGGGAGCTGTTTTTT. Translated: CASSLGQNTGELFF.